The source of this TCR delta chain is a study of γδ T cells in repeated Plasmodium falciparum infection. General study findings and limits: Compared with Australian children, Malian Vdelta2-negative repertoires seemed more clonal, less diverse, less shared. Vdelta2-negative gammadelta repertoires, largely Vdelta1+, seemingly showed infection-driven waves of new clonal selection.

Bulk repertoires came from Vgamma9/Vdelta2+ or Vdelta2-negative gammadelta T cells flow-sorted from PBMC. Trimming removed 0 bases from V and 7 bases from J, with 17 bases in between. This CDR3 has 15 residues. CDR1 and CDR2 (germline): GEAIGNYY, EKD. TCRdb called clones from the multiplex PCR reads again using CATT. The data contain around 49,000 delta-chain clones, 1.5% to 2% of them singletons. Turning to this clone: Its antigen is not known. The protein held in TCRdb is that of a much larger clone and does not match this DNA's translation at residue 11, likely because of a read error; the protein shown is translated from the DNA.

The gene calls are TRDV2 and TRDJ1, with TRDD3 as a possible D gene (5 bases). The J gene is not listed in TCRdb, so it was assigned here from a DNA match to germline. This receptor was taken from a pool of human donors (malaria-infected and uninfected, not separated). Sequenced sample: gamma-delta T cells from blood. CDR3 loop: CACDTVVTRGAKLIF. The CDR3, as DNA: TGTGCCTGTGACACCGTGGTAACCAGGGGAGCTAAACTCATCTTT.